The 18 T cell receptor beta chains given below trace back to one sample, sequenced in a study of OX40 agonist ivuxolimab in advanced cancers. Method: immunoSEQ multiplex PCR; TCRdb's copy keeps in-frame clones and lacks some. Of approximately 100,000 clones listed, roughly 88% are singletons. This specimen was CD4+ or CD8+ T cells sorted from blood, taken in a trial of the OX40 agonist ivuxolimab. The receptor source for this set is an adult with an advanced solid tumor such as melanoma, head and neck, liver or kidney cancer.

The DNA for the CDR3 is TGTGCCAGCAGCGGACAGGGAATAACCGGGGAGCTGTTTTTT. Translated: CASSGQGITGELFF. The V call is TRBV7-9, the J call TRBJ2-2, with TRBD1 matching over 8 bases. The CDR3 is made up of 14 amino acids. Losses at the gene ends were 5 bases for V and 5 bases for J; bases not matched to a gene: 4. Germline V gene sequence: CDR1 SEHNR, CDR2 FQNEAQ (reference sequence).

CDR3 sequence: CASSQPVAGGYNEQFF. CDR3 nucleotide sequence: TGTGCCAGCAGCCAACCCGTAGCGGGAGGGTACAATGAGCAGTTCTTC. This rearrangement joins TRBV7-9 to TRBJ2-1; 11 nucleotides agree with TRBD2. This CDR3 spans 16 amino acids. The junction had 7 bases not matched to a gene; V was cut back by 5 bases and J by 4 bases. Germline V CDR1 and CDR2: SEHNR, FQNEAQ (reference sequence).

The CDR3: CASSHGTFESQPQHF. CDR3 in DNA: TGTGCCAGCAGCCATGGGACGTTCGAGAGTCAGCCCCAGCATTTT. The chain has TRBV7-9 and TRBJ1-5; D is perhaps TRBD1 (5 bases). Germline lookup yields CDR1 SEHNR and CDR2 FQNEAQ (reference sequence). With 5 bases removed from V and 6 bases from J, the gap between germline ends came to 17 bases. CDR3 length equals 15 residues.

V gene TRBV1 combines with J gene TRBJ2-1; TRBD2, the D gene given by the table, was not confirmed from the DNA. TRBV1 is marked as a pseudogene. This CDR3 has 18 amino acids. The CDR3 loop is CTSSQERRAGGGEHEQFF. As DNA, the CDR3 is TGCACCAGCAGCCAAGAGAGGCGCGCGGGGGGAGGGGAGCATGAGCAGTTCTTC.

The V gene is TRBV7-8, the J gene TRBJ2-7; 14 bases line up with TRBD2. Germline-derived CDR1 and CDR2 are SGHVS and FQNEAQ. This CDR3 is 15 amino acids long. V was clipped by 5 bases and J by 4 bases; unmatched bases: 4. The CDR3 reads CASSQRLAGGYEQYF. CDR3 coding DNA: TGTGCCAGCAGCCAAAGACTAGCGGGAGGGTACGAGCAGTACTTC. Based on the CDR3 plus reference TRBV7-8 and TRBJ2-7, the full variable domain is GAGVSQSPRYKVAKRGQDVALRCDPISGHVSLFWYQQALGQGPEFLTYFQNEAQLDKSGLPSDRFFAERPEGSVSTLKIQRTQQEDSAVYLCASSQRLAGGYEQYFGPGTRLTVT.

The chain combines TRBV7-6 with TRBJ2-7, with a possible D match to TRBD1 (5 bases). The ends were cut back, 0 bases at V and 5 bases at J, with 8 bases in the middle. The CDR3 loop spans 13 amino acids. The germline CDR1 and CDR2 sequences are SGHVS and FNYEAQ. The CDR3, as DNA: TGTGCCAGCAGCTTAGCTTCAGGGAACGAGCAGTACTTC. Its translation: CASSLASGNEQYF.

The chain employs TRBV27 and TRBJ2-3; the match to TRBD2 covers 12 bases. The germline V gene has CDR1 MNHEY and CDR2 SMNVEV (reference sequence). The CDR3 totals 14 residues. V lost 5 bases and J lost 8; bases outside the gene matches: 5. The CDR3 sequence is CASSPLAGGGTQYF. For the CDR3, the DNA is TGTGCCAGCAGTCCTCTAGCGGGAGGGGGTACGCAGTATTTT.

This clone was observed a handful of times. The chain is built from TRBV10-3 and TRBJ2-7, with TRBD2 matching 14 bases. Germline V gene data show CDR1 as ENHRY and CDR2 as SYGVKD. With V trimmed by 6 bases and J by 6 bases, 4 bases remained unmatched. The CDR3 covers 14 residues. The CDR3: CAISGTSGRSEQYF. The CDR3 nucleotides are TGTGCCATCAGCGGGACTAGCGGGAGAAGCGAGCAGTACTTC.

The V gene is TRBV19, the J gene TRBJ2-2, with 7 bases identical to TRBD1. V dropped 2 bases and J dropped 6; count of bases not matched to a gene: 0. Germline lookup yields CDR1 LNHDA and CDR2 SQIVND (reference sequence). This CDR3 is built from 13 residues. The CDR3 DNA is TGTGCCAGTAGTATAACAGGGGCCGGGGAGCTGTTTTTT. Amino acid sequence: CASSITGAGELFF.

The rearrangement uses TRBV5-1 and TRBJ2-2, with TRBD2 matching 12 bases. CDR3 size: 23 residues. The V segment lost 0 bases and the J segment 1 base; nucleotides outside the gene matches: 19. Germline V gives CDR1 SGHRS, CDR2 YFSETQ. The CDR3 is CASSLAHPGLAGPEGENTGELFF. CDR3 nucleotides: TGCGCCAGCAGCTTGGCCCATCCGGGACTAGCGGGCCCGGAGGGGGAGAACACCGGGGAGCTGTTTTTT.

This chain connects TRBV6-1 to TRBJ2-5, with D hard to call. This CDR3 comprises 12 residues. The germline CDR1 and CDR2 sequences are MNHNS and SASEGT. V was pared by 2 bases and J by 2 bases, with 3 bases between. CDR3 DNA sequence: TGTGCCAGCAGTGAACATCAAGAGACCCAGTACTTC. It translates to CASSEHQETQYF.

This chain uses TRBV21-1 with TRBJ2-5; the DNA was not compared with TRBD2, the D call given in the table. The J call is in doubt because the DNA end fits TRBJ2-7 better. TRBV21-1 is noted as a pseudogene. The CDR3 sequence is 11 residues long. The chain's CDR3 is CAGRSSYEQYF. The CDR3 DNA reads as TGTGCCGGCAGGAGCTCCTACGAGCAGTACTTC.

This chain joins TRBV19 and TRBJ1-4; D is uncertain. V lost 6 bases and J 7 bases, leaving 9 bases between the germline ends. CDR1 and CDR2 from the germline V gene are LNHDA and SQIVND (reference sequence). The CDR3 has 12 amino acids. CDR3 protein: CASRTWGEKLFF. CDR3 coding DNA: TGTGCCAGTAGGACGTGGGGTGAAAAACTGTTTTTT.

Concerning this clone itself: The junction shows a germline mismatch at one end, possibly a read error. CDR3 sequence reads: CASSLSTGRCLF. As DNA, the CDR3 is TGTGCCAGCAGTTTATCTACGGGCCGTTGTCTCTTC. This chain connects TRBV28 to TRBJ2-1; D is unclear. This CDR3 has 12 residues. Germline V gives CDR1 MDHEN, CDR2 SYDVKM.

The V call is TRBV30, the J call TRBJ1-1; maybe TRBD1 (6 bases). This CDR3 region has 14 residues. Looked up from germline, CDR1 is GTSNPN and CDR2 is SVGIG (reference sequence). Trimming took 2 bases from V and 0 from J, leaving 10 bases between them. As DNA, the CDR3 is TGTGCCTGGAGTCCCGACAGGCTGAACACTGAAGCTTTCTTT. Translated: CAWSPDRLNTEAFF.

The chain carries TRBV23-1 and TRBJ2-7; 7 positions match TRBD1. TRBV23-1 is an ORF; its function is uncertain. J gave up 2 bases and V 3 bases, and 10 bases lay outside the gene matches. This CDR3 region has 16 residues. The CDR3 here is CASSHQKHRGTYEQYF. The CDR3 DNA sequence: TGCGCCAGCAGTCACCAAAAGCACAGGGGAACCTACGAGCAGTACTTC.

The chain employs TRBV2 and TRBJ2-7, with D possibly matching TRBD2 (5 bases). This CDR3 has 14 residues. Trimming pared 2 bases from V and 2 bases from J, leaving 10 bases between. Germline V gene lookup returns CDR1 SNHLY and CDR2 FYNNEI. The CDR3 region has the DNA TGTGCCAGCAGTGAAAGCGGAGTGCCCTACGAGCAGTACTTC. It codes for CASSESGVPYEQYF.

This chain's CDR3 is CASMRDRVIGGYTF. The CDR3 DNA reads as TGTGCCAGCATGAGGGACAGGGTGATAGGTGGCTACACCTTC. V and J are TRBV6-1 and TRBJ1-2; 9 positions agree with TRBD1. Germline loops: CDR1 MNHNS, CDR2 SASEGT. The J segment lost 7 bases and the V segment lost 7 bases, leaving 10 bases of the junction unmatched. CDR3 size: 14 residues.